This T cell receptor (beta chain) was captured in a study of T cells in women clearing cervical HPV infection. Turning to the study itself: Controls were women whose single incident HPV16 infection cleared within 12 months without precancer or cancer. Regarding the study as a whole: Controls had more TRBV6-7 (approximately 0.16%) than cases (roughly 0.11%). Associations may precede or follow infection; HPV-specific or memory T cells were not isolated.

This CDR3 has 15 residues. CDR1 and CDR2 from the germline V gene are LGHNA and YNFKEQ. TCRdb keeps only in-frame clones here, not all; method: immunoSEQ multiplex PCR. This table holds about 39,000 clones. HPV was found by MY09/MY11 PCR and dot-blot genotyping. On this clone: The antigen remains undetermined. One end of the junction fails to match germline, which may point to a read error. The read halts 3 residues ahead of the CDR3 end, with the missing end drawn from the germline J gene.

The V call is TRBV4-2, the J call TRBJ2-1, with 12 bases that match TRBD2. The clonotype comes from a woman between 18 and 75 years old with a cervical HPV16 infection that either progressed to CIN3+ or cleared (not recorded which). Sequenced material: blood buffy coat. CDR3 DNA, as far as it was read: TGCGCCAGCAGCCAAGGGACTAGCGGGTTCAATGAG. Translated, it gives CASSQGTSGFNE. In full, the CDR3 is CASSQGTSGFNEQFF.